The clone carrying this TCR beta chain has only a few counts. MiXCR was run by TCRdb on the RACE reads, yielding one entry per CDR3 protein. Among approximately 350,000 distinct CDR3 sequences listed, about 6% were seen once. CDR3 length: 15 amino acids. Per the germline V gene, CDR1 is PRHDT and CDR2 is FYEKMQ (reference sequence). V was cut by 7 bases and J by 3 bases, with 17 bases left in between. This sample is part of a study of human T cells and chemical hapten exposure. Time point indicated: patch test 2, 6 weeks after DPC sensitization. The treatment denotes: therapeutic diphenylcyclopropenone sensitization with weekly scalp DPC.

The rearrangement links TRBV13 to TRBJ2-3; possible D gene TRBD1, 6 bases. This clonotype was sampled from a young woman with alopecia areata. Some clones in this sample may be carry-over from other donors' samples. Sequenced material: whole blood, taken in connection with sensitization to the hapten diphenylcyclopropenone (DPC). The CDR3 region is CASTVGGLGTDTQYF. In DNA, the CDR3 is TGTGCCAGCACGGTAGGGGGTCTGGGGACAGATACGCAGTATTTT.